One sample yielded the 18 T cell receptor beta chains listed below, sequenced in a study of shared clonotypes between healthy human individuals. Assay: immunoSEQ multiplex PCR; the TCRdb copy retains only in-frame clones and omits some. This table has some 2 million clones, roughly 96% appearing once. The sequenced material came from naive CD4+ T cells sorted from blood. Subset defined: CD45RA+ positively selected. The receptor source for this set is a young man in good health.

As regards this clone: The same CDR3 is also encoded by other DNA sequences in this sample. This chain uses TRBV29-1 with TRBJ1-4; D unresolved. Germline V gene data show CDR1 as SQVTM and CDR2 as ANQGSEA. The CDR3 sequence is 11 residues long. V dropped 4 bases and J dropped 2 bases, with 2 bases sitting between them. CDR3 amino acids: CSVGTNEKLFF. The CDR3 nucleotides read TGCAGCGTTGGGACTAATGAAAAACTGTTTTTT.

The chain carries TRBV7-2 and TRBJ1-1; perhaps TRBD1 as D (5 bases). From germline, CDR1 is SGHTA and CDR2 FQGNSA. The CDR3 has 15 residues. V lost 5 bases, J lost 4 bases, and 17 bases lay in between. CDR3 residues: CASSPGPWGTTEAFF. In nucleotides, the CDR3 is TGTGCCAGCAGCCCTGGGCCTTGGGGGACCACTGAAGCTTTCTTT.

This chain links TRBV6-6 with TRBJ1-6; 8 bases fit TRBD1. The germline CDR1 and CDR2 sequences are MNHNY and SVGAGI (reference sequence). The trim removed 4 bases at V and 5 bases at J, leaving 7 bases unmatched. The CDR3 sequence is 16 residues long. The CDR3 sequence is CASSWGRGRDNSPLHF. CDR3 sequence (DNA): TGTGCCAGCAGTTGGGGCAGGGGGCGAGATAATTCACCCCTCCACTTT.

This chain uses TRBV28 with TRBJ1-1; D unresolved. CDR3 length equals 16 residues. The germline CDR1 and CDR2 sequences are MDHEN and SYDVKM. Trimming shortened V by 5 bases and J by 1 base, and 17 bases separated the two germline ends. The CDR3 nucleotides read TGTGCCAGCAGTCATAAGGAATACTACGGGAACACTGAAGCTTTCTTT. It codes for CASSHKEYYGNTEAFF.

J is TRBJ2-5 and V is TRBV10-3, with D hard to call. This CDR3 contains 14 residues. V was shortened by 0 bases and J by 5 bases, with 10 bases between the two germline ends. From germline, CDR1 is ENHRY and CDR2 SYGVKD. The CDR3 bases are TGTGCCATCAGTGAGTCCCCTAGAGGCGAGACCCAGTACTTC. This codes for CAISESPRGETQYF.

This sequence joins TRBV14 and TRBJ1-6, with D unclear. The CDR3 is made up of 15 amino acids. V dropped 1 base and J dropped 10 bases, with 14 bases sitting between them. Germline lookup yields CDR1 SGHDN and CDR2 FVKESK. Here the CDR3 DNA reads TGTGCCAGCAGCCAAGCGCGGATGACTAACTCACCCCTCCACTTT. Translated, it gives CASSQARMTNSPLHF.

The J gene is TRBJ1-1, the V gene TRBV29-1; D remains ambiguous. Trimming removed 7 bases from V and 2 bases from J, with 14 bases in between. CDR1 and CDR2 (germline): SQVTM, ANQGSEA. The CDR3 contains 13 residues. CDR3 sequence: CSGVLSSNTEAFF. The CDR3 DNA reads as TGCAGCGGAGTACTTAGCTCTAACACTGAAGCTTTCTTT.

The V gene is TRBV7-2, the J gene TRBJ1-3; D is unresolved. This CDR3 has 14 amino acids. The germline V gene has CDR1 SGHTA and CDR2 FQGNSA. V was shortened by 2 bases and J by 2 bases, with 7 bases between the two germline ends. For the CDR3, the DNA is TGTGCCAGCAGCTTAAAAACAGCTGGAAACACCATATATTTT. Translated: CASSLKTAGNTIYF.

This chain uses TRBV28 with TRBJ2-4, with 12 bases identical to TRBD1. Germline V CDR1 and CDR2: MDHEN, SYDVKM. The CDR3 covers 21 residues. J lost 1 base, V lost 5 bases, and 18 bases had no gene match. For the CDR3, the DNA is TGTGCCAGCAGTCCCCCCGGGACAGGGGGCCCCAGGGAGCTTGCCAAAAACATTCAGTACTTC. This translates into CASSPPGTGGPRELAKNIQYF.

Worth noting for this clone: Other DNA sequences from this sample encode an identical CDR3 as well. The chain employs TRBV11-2 and TRBJ2-3; D might be TRBD2 (5 bases). This CDR3 contains 14 residues. CDR1 and CDR2 from the germline V gene are SGHAT and FQNNGV. Trimming cost V 1 base and J 1 base, with 6 bases left between them. The CDR3 bases are TGTGCCAGCAGCTTAGCGAGGGGCACAGATACGCAGTATTTT. Translated, it gives CASSLARGTDTQYF.

With respect to this clone: Other DNA sequences from this sample encode an identical CDR3 as well. The J gene is TRBJ1-5, the V gene TRBV5-4; D unresolved. Germline V gives CDR1 SGHNT, CDR2 YYREEE (reference sequence). V shed 0 bases and J shed 0 bases, with 7 bases lying between them. The CDR3 contains 15 residues. The CDR3 DNA follows: TGTGCCAGCAGCTTGGGGACGAGTAGCAATCAGCCCCAGCATTTT. It yields the protein CASSLGTSSNQPQHF. The full variable domain, rest sourced from reference TRBV5-4 and TRBJ1-5, is ETGVTQSPTHLIKTRGQQVTLRCSSQSGHNTVSWYQQALGQGPQFIFQYYREEENGRGNFPPRFSGLQFPNYSSELNVNALELDDSALYLCASSLGTSSNQPQHFGDGTRLSIL.

The chain employs TRBV19 and TRBJ1-3, with D hard to call. This CDR3 is 13 amino acids long. Germline V lookup: CDR1 LNHDA, CDR2 SQIVND (reference sequence). Trimming left V 9 bases short and J 1 base short, with 10 bases between. CDR3 protein: CASRPGSGNTIYF. CDR3 DNA sequence: TGTGCCAGCCGACCAGGATCTGGAAACACCATATATTTT.

The chain links TRBV18 to TRBJ1-4; D unclear. The CDR3 has 14 residues. Germline CDR1 reads KGHSH; CDR2 reads LQKENI. V was shortened by 2 bases and J by 4 bases, with 8 bases between the two germline ends. CDR3 in DNA: TGTGCCAGCTCACCAGACGGATTTAATGAAAAACTGTTTTTT. Translated: CASSPDGFNEKLFF.

This clone was seen only once. DNA of the CDR3: TGTGCCTCTCGGACTAGCGGACAAGAGACCCAGTACTTC. It is translated as CASRTSGQETQYF. The chain carries TRBV30 and TRBJ2-5; 10 positions agree with TRBD2. The CDR3 totals 13 residues. Germline assignment: CDR1 GTSNPN and CDR2 SVGIG (reference sequence). The trim removed 7 bases at V and 2 bases at J, leaving 4 bases unmatched.

V usage is TRBV7-8 and J usage is TRBJ1-3; a weak D match, TRBD1 (6 bases). Germline V gene data show CDR1 as SGHVS and CDR2 as FQNEAQ. The CDR3 extends over 14 amino acids. Trimming took off 1 base at V and 6 bases at J, with 10 bases between the two ends. CDR3 sequence (DNA): TGTGCCAGCAGCTTAGGGACAGTCTTAAACACCATATATTTT. Amino acid sequence: CASSLGTVLNTIYF.

This rearrangement joins TRBV29-1 to TRBJ2-1; 11 bases line up with TRBD2. V gave up 0 bases and J gave up 8 bases; unmatched junction bases: 12. Germline-derived CDR1 and CDR2 are SQVTM and ANQGSEA. This CDR3 comprises 17 residues. The CDR3 sequence: CSVEDTSGRLKIDEQFF. DNA of the CDR3: TGCAGCGTTGAAGATACTAGCGGGAGATTAAAAATCGATGAGCAGTTCTTC.

The chain combines TRBV18 with TRBJ1-5; D ambiguous. The CDR3 is 15 residues long. CDR1 and CDR2 from the germline V gene are KGHSH and LQKENI. Trimming stripped 5 bases from V and 4 bases from J, with 15 bases between. The CDR3 coding sequence is TGTGCCAGCTCAACCCTAGGCGGGGAAAATCAGCCCCAGCATTTT. This translates into CASSTLGGENQPQHF.

The genes are TRBV28 and TRBJ1-6; 9 bases match TRBD1. The CDR3 runs to 16 residues. CDR1 MDHEN and CDR2 SYDVKM come from the germline V gene. V shed 4 bases and J 5 bases; nucleotides not matched to a gene: 6. The CDR3 here is CASSSTGQGNNSPLHF. CDR3 nucleotides: TGTGCCAGCAGTTCGACCGGACAGGGGAATAATTCACCCCTCCACTTT.